The 7 T cell receptor beta chains below all came from one sample that was sequenced in a study of neurological immune-mediated disorders (dated by TCRdb to the late 2010s). The library came from 5' RACE. Reads for this sample came from an Illumina HiSeq 2500. TCRdb reprocessed the public reads (quality trimming at Q25 with fastp, clone calling with MiXCR) and kept in-frame beta chains. When rows share a CDR3 protein, they turn into one entry using the most common DNA and genes. This sample comprises roughly 67,000 distinct CDR3 sequences, approximately 4.2% of them detected only once. Of the sample, 2.5% to 3% falls within the top ten clones. The specimen sequenced was PBMCs. These receptors all stem from a man aged 45-65 years with multiple sclerosis.

This clonotype was observed many times. This chain connects TRBV7-9 to TRBJ1-6, with D perhaps TRBD1 (6 bases). CDR1 is SEHNR and CDR2 is FQNEAQ in the germline V gene (reference sequence). CDR3 length equals 13 residues. Deletions cut 5 bases from V and 7 bases from J, with 9 bases between. The chain's CDR3 is CASSRGANSPLHF. CDR3 DNA sequence: TGTGCCAGCAGCCGGGGGGCGAATTCACCCCTCCACTTT.

This clonotype was counted at least ten times. V usage is TRBV12-3 or TRBV12-4 and J usage is TRBJ2-5; unclear D gene. CDR3 length: 12 residues. Trimming took off 6 bases at V and 4 bases at J, with 9 bases between the two ends. The CDR3 region has the DNA TGTGCCAGCAGGCTATCGACAGAGACCCAGTACTTC. Protein: CASRLSTETQYF.

The gene calls are TRBV4-3 and TRBJ2-5; D might be TRBD1 (6 bases). The ends were cut back, 0 bases at V and 5 bases at J, with 16 bases in the middle. The CDR3 extends over 16 amino acids. Looked up from germline, CDR1 is LGHNA and CDR2 is YSLEER. The CDR3 reads CASSQDLARGKETQYF. Here the CDR3 DNA reads TGCGCCAGCAGCCAAGATCTAGCCAGGGGAAAGGAGACCCAGTACTTC.

This clonotype came up a few times. The rearrangement uses TRBV18 and TRBJ2-3; the D gene is possibly TRBD2 (6 bases). This CDR3 is built from 17 residues. Germline V gene sequence: CDR1 KGHSH, CDR2 LQKENI. The germline V and J ends were trimmed by 3 bases and 4 bases, with 20 bases remaining between them. CDR3 residues: CASSPPGLVIKADTQYF. The CDR3 DNA reads as TGTGCCAGCTCACCCCCGGGACTGGTGATAAAAGCAGATACGCAGTATTTT.

This sequence joins TRBV20-1 and TRBJ2-3, with D hard to call. Germline CDR1 DFQATT, CDR2 SNEGSKA (reference sequence). The CDR3 has 13 residues. V was cut by 5 bases and J by 2 bases, with 11 bases left in between. The CDR3 region is CSARKGTTDTQYF. The CDR3 coding sequence is TGCAGTGCTCGTAAGGGAACCACAGATACGCAGTATTTT.

This clonotype was recorded a few times. The chain recombines TRBV5-1 with TRBJ1-1, with 9 bases aligning to TRBD1. The V segment lost 2 bases and the J segment 0 bases; nucleotides outside the gene matches: 5. Per the germline V gene, CDR1 is SGHRS and CDR2 is YFSETQ. The CDR3 covers 16 residues. The CDR3: CASSLGQGWMNTEAFF. The CDR3 DNA follows: TGCGCCAGCAGCTTAGGACAGGGGTGGATGAACACTGAAGCTTTCTTT.

This clonotype was counted many times. The chain uses TRBV27 and TRBJ2-2; 8 bases fit TRBD2. The germline V gene has CDR1 MNHEY and CDR2 SMNVEV (reference sequence). CDR3 length: 14 amino acids. Unmatched junction bases numbered 2, after V lost 8 bases and J lost 0 bases. CDR3: CASREGPNTGELFF. CDR3 DNA sequence: TGTGCCAGCCGGGAGGGACCGAACACCGGGGAGCTGTTTTTT.